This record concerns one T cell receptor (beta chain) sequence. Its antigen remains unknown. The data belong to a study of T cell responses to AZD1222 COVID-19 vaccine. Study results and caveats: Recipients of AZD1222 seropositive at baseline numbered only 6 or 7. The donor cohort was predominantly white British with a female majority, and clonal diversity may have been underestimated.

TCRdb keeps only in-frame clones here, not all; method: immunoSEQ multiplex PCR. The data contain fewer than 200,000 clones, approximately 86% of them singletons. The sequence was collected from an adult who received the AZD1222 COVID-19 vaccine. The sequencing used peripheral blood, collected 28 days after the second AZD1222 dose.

The CDR3 spells CASSVGGKETQYF. The CDR3 nucleotides read TGTGCCAGCAGCGTAGGAGGGAAAGAGACCCAGTACTTC. This rearrangement joins TRBV9 to TRBJ2-5; D perhaps matches TRBD2 (5 bases). Looked up from germline, CDR1 is SGDLS and CDR2 is YYNGEE. The CDR3 sequence is 13 residues long. V was clipped by 0 bases and J by 3 bases, with 6 bases between them.